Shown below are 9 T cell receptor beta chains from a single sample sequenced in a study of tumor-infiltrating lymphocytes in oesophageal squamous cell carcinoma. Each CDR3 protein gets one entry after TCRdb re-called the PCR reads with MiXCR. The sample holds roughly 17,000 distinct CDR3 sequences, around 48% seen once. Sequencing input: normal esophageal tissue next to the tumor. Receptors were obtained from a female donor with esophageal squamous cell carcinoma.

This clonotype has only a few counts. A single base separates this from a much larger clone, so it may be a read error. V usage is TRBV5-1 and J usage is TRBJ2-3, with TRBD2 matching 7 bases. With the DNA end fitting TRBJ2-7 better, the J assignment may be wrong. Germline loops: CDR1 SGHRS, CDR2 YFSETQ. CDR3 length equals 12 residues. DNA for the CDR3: TGCGCCAGCAGCTTCGCGGGGGTTGAGCAGTACTTC. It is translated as CASSFAGVEQYF.

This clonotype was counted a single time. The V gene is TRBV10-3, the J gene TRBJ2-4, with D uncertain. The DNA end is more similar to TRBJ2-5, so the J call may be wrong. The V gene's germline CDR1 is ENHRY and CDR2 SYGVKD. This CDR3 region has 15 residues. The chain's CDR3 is CAISESDLDGETQYF. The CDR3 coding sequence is TGTGCCATCAGTGAGTCGGACCTGGATGGGGAGACCCAGTACTTC.

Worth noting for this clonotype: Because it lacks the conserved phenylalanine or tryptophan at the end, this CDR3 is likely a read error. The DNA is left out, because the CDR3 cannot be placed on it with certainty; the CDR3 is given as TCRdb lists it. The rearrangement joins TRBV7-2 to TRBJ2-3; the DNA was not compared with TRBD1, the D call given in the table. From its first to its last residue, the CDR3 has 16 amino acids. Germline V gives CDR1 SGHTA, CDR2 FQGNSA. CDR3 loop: CASSQTTGGETQYFGP.

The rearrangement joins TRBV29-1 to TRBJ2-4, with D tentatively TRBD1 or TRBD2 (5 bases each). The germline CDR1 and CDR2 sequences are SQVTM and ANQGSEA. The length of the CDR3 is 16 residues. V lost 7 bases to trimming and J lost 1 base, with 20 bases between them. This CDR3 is CSEIIGAPRAKNIQYF. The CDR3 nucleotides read TGCAGCGAGATCATCGGGGCGCCTCGGGCCAAAAACATTCAGTACTTC.

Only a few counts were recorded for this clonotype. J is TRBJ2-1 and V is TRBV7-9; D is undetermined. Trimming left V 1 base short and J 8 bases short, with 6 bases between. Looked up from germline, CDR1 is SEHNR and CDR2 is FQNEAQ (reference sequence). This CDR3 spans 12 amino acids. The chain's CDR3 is CASSLVEDEQFF. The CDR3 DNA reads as TGTGCCAGCAGCTTAGTGGAAGATGAGCAGTTCTTC.

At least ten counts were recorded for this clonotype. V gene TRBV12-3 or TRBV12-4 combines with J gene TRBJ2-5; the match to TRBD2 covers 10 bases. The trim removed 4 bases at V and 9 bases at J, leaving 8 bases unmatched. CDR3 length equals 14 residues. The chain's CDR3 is CASSSLAGASAQYF. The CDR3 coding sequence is TGTGCCAGCAGTTCTCTAGCGGGAGCGTCGGCCCAGTACTTC.

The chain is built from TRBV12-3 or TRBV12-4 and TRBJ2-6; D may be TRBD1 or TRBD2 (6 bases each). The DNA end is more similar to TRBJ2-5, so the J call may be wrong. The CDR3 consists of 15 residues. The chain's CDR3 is CASRRTGGPQETQYF. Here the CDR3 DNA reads TGTGCCAGCAGACGAACCGGGGGCCCCCAAGAGACCCAGTACTTC.

The DNA of the CDR3 is TGTGCCAGCAGCCCCCCAAGGAGTGATCTAGCCAAAAACATTCAGTACTTC. Translation gives CASSPPRSDLAKNIQYF. The chain joins TRBV7-6 to TRBJ2-4; D is uncertain. CDR3 size: 17 residues. Trimming stripped 5 bases from V and 0 bases from J, with 17 bases between. The germline gives CDR1 SGHVS, CDR2 FNYEAQ.

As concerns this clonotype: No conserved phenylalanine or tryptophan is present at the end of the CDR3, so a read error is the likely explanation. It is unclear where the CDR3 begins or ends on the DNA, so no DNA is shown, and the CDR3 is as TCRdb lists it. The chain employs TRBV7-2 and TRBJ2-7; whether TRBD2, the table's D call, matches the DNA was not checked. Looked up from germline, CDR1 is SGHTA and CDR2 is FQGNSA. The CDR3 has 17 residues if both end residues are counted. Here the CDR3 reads CASSLGGRGNSEQYFGS.